This is a list of T cell receptor beta chains from one sample in a study of T-cell reconstitution after alpha-beta-depleted transplantation in children. TCRdb reprocessed the PCR reads via MiXCR and lists one record per CDR3 protein. Of 90,000 to 130,000 distinct CDR3 sequences in the sample, about 6.4% were seen once. Sequenced material: PBMCs, mostly from graft donor cells, taken 360 days after TCRalphabeta/CD19-depleted stem cell transplant. All receptors derive from a male patient aged 2-9 years who had a stem cell transplant for acute lymphoblastic leukemia, so the T cells may come from the graft donor. Each CDR3 is given with its conserved first and last residue. The order of the fields is clone size, J gene, V gene, CDR3 protein. A row's size may be missing; if present it is once, few, many or a size class.

many	TRBJ1-1	TRBV7-9	CASSEYAEAFF
-	TRBJ2-5	TRBV11-2	CASSLVGRASRETQYF
many	TRBJ2-2	TRBV11-2	CASSLEQGAYTGELFF
many	TRBJ2-1	TRBV4-3	CASSQDWRHYYNEQFF
many	TRBJ2-7	TRBV5-6	CASSFTSGGWSYEQYF
few	TRBJ2-7	TRBV20-1	CSARVPVDGPYEQYF
few	TRBJ2-1	TRBV7-9	CASSLPGGHEQFF
many	TRBJ2-2	TRBV10-3	CAISDGGELFF
many	TRBJ2-7	TRBV6-1	CASSDIRGSPWQQYF
many	TRBJ1-5	TRBV6-6	CASSYFRDQPQHF
many	TRBJ2-7	TRBV29-1	CSVAGGVAYEQYF
few	TRBJ2-3	TRBV9	CASSVGGPDTQYF
-	TRBJ2-2	TRBV4-1	CASKWGTMNTGELFF
many	TRBJ2-7	TRBV6-1	CASSEIEGELYEQYF
-	TRBJ1-5	TRBV9	CASSPGGWQPQHF
many	TRBJ2-1	TRBV5-1	CASSLDSSYNEQFF
-	TRBJ2-7	TRBV7-9	CASSMDSSSSYEQYF
-	TRBJ1-2	TRBV28	CASSLPLTGWSGYTF
many	TRBJ2-1	TRBV11-1	CASSLYGSSYNEQFF
many	TRBJ2-1	TRBV27	CASSSGLAGGHEQFF
many	TRBJ1-1	TRBV4-1	CASSPGGRQGRPNTEAFF
few	TRBJ1-2	TRBV13	CASSLGRVSHYGYTF
many	TRBJ2-3	TRBV24-1	CATSATSRLADTQYF
many	TRBJ1-2	TRBV5-5	CASSFWPGIDYGYTF
few	TRBJ2-1	TRBV11-2	CASSFDLISQFF
few	TRBJ1-2	TRBV3-1	CASSQVRPLSGYTF
-	TRBJ1-2	TRBV11-2	CASDPRKVMGGYTF